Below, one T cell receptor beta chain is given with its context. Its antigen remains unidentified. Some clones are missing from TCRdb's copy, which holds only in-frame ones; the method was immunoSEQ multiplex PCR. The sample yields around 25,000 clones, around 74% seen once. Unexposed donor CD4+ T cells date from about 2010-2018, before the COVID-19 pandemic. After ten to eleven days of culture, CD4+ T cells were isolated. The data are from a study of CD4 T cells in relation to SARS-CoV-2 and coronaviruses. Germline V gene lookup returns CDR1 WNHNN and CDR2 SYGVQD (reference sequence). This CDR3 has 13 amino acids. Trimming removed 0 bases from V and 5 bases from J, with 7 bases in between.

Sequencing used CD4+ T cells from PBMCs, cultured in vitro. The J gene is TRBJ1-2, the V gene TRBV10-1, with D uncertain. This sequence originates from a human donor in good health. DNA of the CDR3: TGCGCCAGCAGTGAGTCTCGCGAATATGGCTACACCTTC. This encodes CASSESREYGYTF.